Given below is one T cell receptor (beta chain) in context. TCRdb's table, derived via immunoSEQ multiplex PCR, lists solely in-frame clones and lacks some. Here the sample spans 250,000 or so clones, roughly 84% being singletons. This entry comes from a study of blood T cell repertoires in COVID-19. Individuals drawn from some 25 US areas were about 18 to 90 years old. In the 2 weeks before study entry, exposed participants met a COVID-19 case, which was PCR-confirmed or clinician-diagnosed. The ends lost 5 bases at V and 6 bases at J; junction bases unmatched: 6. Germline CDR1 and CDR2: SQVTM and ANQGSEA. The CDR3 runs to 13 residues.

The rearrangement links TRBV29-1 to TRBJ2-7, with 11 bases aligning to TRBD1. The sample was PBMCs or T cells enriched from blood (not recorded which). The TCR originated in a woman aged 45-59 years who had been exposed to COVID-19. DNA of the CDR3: TGCAGCGTTATGGGGACAGGGGGGCTCGAGCAGTACTTC. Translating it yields CSVMGTGGLEQYF.